This T cell receptor beta chain was captured by sequencing in a study of early stage breast cancer tumors. Regarding the study as a whole: Enriched TCRB sequences shared across patients were mostly commonly generated sequences. In about 90% of the 16 patients, blood comparison separated tumor from normal breast.

On this clone itself: What it binds is unknown.

The CDR3 is 13 residues long. Between the trimmed V and J ends, which lost 5 bases and 4 bases, there was a span of 9 bases. Germline V lookup: CDR1 SGHTA, CDR2 FQGTGA. The data were produced by immunoSEQ multiplex PCR, yet TCRdb's version contains in-frame clones alone and is incomplete. The table records 8,500 to 10,000 clones, 78% of them present only once. This chain joins TRBV7-3 and TRBJ2-1, with D tentatively TRBD2 (6 bases). This sequence originates from a person aged 40-50 years with breast cancer. Material: normal breast tissue next to the tumor. This chain's CDR3 is CASSRGAYNEQFF. CDR3 sequence (DNA): TGTGCCAGCAGCCGCGGGGCTTACAATGAGCAGTTCTTC.